These 23 T cell receptor beta chains came from one sample sequenced in a study of blood T cell repertoires in COVID-19. The protocol was immunoSEQ multiplex PCR, while the TCRdb copy is restricted to in-frame clones and leaves out a portion. The sample has about 100,000 clones; over 80% are singletons. Sequencing used peripheral blood. The receptor set was obtained from a man aged 50-59 years with active or convalescent COVID-19.

The chain has TRBV7-3 and TRBJ2-5; D is uncertain. CDR1 and CDR2 from the germline V gene are SGHTA and FQGTGA. The CDR3 runs 13 residues. Trimming removed 2 bases from V and 7 bases from J, with 11 bases in between. The CDR3 spells CASSLGPGSTQYF. CDR3 DNA sequence: TGTGCCAGCAGCTTAGGGCCAGGCTCGACCCAGTACTTC.

The V gene is TRBV28, the J gene TRBJ1-1; tentative D call: TRBD1 (5 bases). In germline, CDR1 is MDHEN, CDR2 SYDVKM. V was shortened by 3 bases and J by 5 bases, with 13 bases between the two germline ends. The CDR3 runs 14 residues. CDR3 nucleotides: TGTGCCAGCAGTTTGGCAGGGAGGGGTACTGAAGCTTTCTTT. Its translation: CASSLAGRGTEAFF. Full variable domain (remainder filled in from reference TRBV28 and TRBJ1-1): DVKVTQSSRYLVKRTGEKVFLECVQDMDHENMFWYRQDPGLGLRLIYFSYDVKMKEKGDIPEGYSVSREKKERFSLILESASTNQTSMYLCASSLAGRGTEAFFGQGTRLTVV.

About this clone itself: Within the sample, other DNA sequences also encode this same CDR3. This chain connects TRBV24-1 to TRBJ2-3; D is unclear. Germline CDR1 is KGHDR and CDR2 is SFDVKD. CDR3 size: 13 residues. V lost 2 bases and J lost 1, with 3 bases in between. CDR3 DNA: TGTGCCACCAGTGATTCGGGCACAGATACGCAGTATTTT. It specifies CATSDSGTDTQYF.

The rearrangement joins TRBV6-5 to TRBJ1-2; TRBD1 matches 7 bases. CDR3 size: 15 residues. Germline trimming cut 6 bases from V and 0 bases from J; bases unmatched to any gene: 7. CDR1 is MNHEY, CDR2 SVGAGI, per germline. The CDR3, as DNA: TGTGCCAGCAGCAACCTGGGACAGTCTAACTATGGCTACACCTTC. Its translation is CASSNLGQSNYGYTF.

The CDR3 is CASSEPGLAGYNEQFF. CDR3 sequence (DNA): TGTGCCAGCAGCGAACCGGGACTAGCGGGGTACAATGAGCAGTTCTTC. The V call is TRBV7-8, the J call TRBJ2-1; 13 nucleotides line up with TRBD2. This CDR3 has 16 residues. CDR1 and CDR2 from the germline V gene are SGHVS and FQNEAQ. The ends lost 5 bases at V and 4 bases at J; junction bases unmatched: 5.

V usage is TRBV10-3 and J usage is TRBJ2-2, with a weak D call TRBD2 (6 bases). V was shortened by 2 bases and J by 2 bases, with 9 bases between the two germline ends. Germline V gene sequence: CDR1 ENHRY, CDR2 SYGVKD. CDR3 length: 15 residues. CDR3 loop: CAISEDGGNTGELFF. The CDR3 DNA reads TGTGCCATCAGTGAGGACGGGGGAAACACCGGGGAGCTGTTTTTT.

The rearrangement joins TRBV6-1 to TRBJ1-1, with unresolved D. The CDR3 is 14 amino acids. Germline values: CDR1 MNHNS, CDR2 SASEGT. The ends were cut back, 1 base at V and 4 bases at J, with 10 bases in the middle. The CDR3 reads CASSEDPLGTEAFF. The CDR3 DNA reads TGTGCCAGCAGTGAAGATCCACTCGGCACTGAAGCTTTCTTT.

This clone was seen a few times. The V and J genes are TRBV2 and TRBJ1-4; 9 bases line up with TRBD1. The CDR3 runs 17 residues. Trimming took 6 bases from V and 3 from J; bases not matched to a gene: 11. The V gene's germline CDR1 is SNHLY and CDR2 FYNNEI. As DNA, the CDR3 is TGTGCCAGCAGGGGGGGACAGGGTGGTTGGGCTAATGAAAAACTGTTTTTT. This gives the protein CASRGGQGGWANEKLFF.

This clone was observed once. The rearrangement uses TRBV7-6 and TRBJ2-5; TRBD2 matches at 9 bases. This CDR3 is 15 amino acids long. Germline CDR1 is SGHVS and CDR2 is FNYEAQ. V shed 1 base, J shed 5 bases, and the junction held 5 bases outside the gene matches. The CDR3 sequence: CASSLVAGVWETQYF. CDR3 bases: TGTGCCAGCAGCTTAGTAGCGGGAGTCTGGGAGACCCAGTACTTC.

This clone has a handful of counts. The J gene is TRBJ1-4, the V gene TRBV7-9, with TRBD1 identical over 9 bases. The V gene end was trimmed by 3 bases and the J gene end by 7 bases; junction bases not matched to a gene: 3. This CDR3 has 14 residues. CDR1 and CDR2 from the germline V gene are SEHNR and FQNEAQ (reference sequence). For the CDR3, the DNA is TGTGCCAGCAGCTTTGGGACAGGGATTGAAAAACTGTTTTTT. Translation gives CASSFGTGIEKLFF.

V is TRBV27 and J is TRBJ2-3; possible D gene TRBD1, 5 bases. CDR1 and CDR2 from the germline V gene are MNHEY and SMNVEV (reference sequence). Trimming removed 3 bases from V and 6 bases from J, with 22 bases in between. There are 17 residues in the CDR3. CDR3 nucleotide sequence: TGTGCCAGCAGTTTCAGTATTTCCCCCTCTAGGGGCGATACGCAGTATTTT. Translation: CASSFSISPSRGDTQYF.

The chain uses TRBV24-1 and TRBJ2-1, with TRBD1 as a possible D gene (5 bases). With 7 bases removed from V and 2 bases from J, the gap between germline ends came to 8 bases. Germline V gives CDR1 KGHDR, CDR2 SFDVKD. This CDR3 is 13 amino acids long. The CDR3, as DNA: TGTGCCACCAGGCTAGGGGCCTACAATGAGCAGTTCTTC. It yields the protein CATRLGAYNEQFF.

CDR3 in DNA: TGCAGCGTTGAAGATGTTTCGGTCGGTGGCTACACCTTC. Amino acids: CSVEDVSVGGYTF. The chain uses TRBV29-1 and TRBJ1-2, with D hard to call. Per the germline V gene, CDR1 is SQVTM and CDR2 is ANQGSEA. Trimming removed 0 bases at V and 7 bases at J, with 12 bases between. CDR3 size: 13 residues.

This clone was seen a few times. V usage is TRBV5-1 and J usage is TRBJ2-7; TRBD2 matches at 7 bases. V was clipped by 5 bases and J by 3 bases; unmatched bases: 11. The CDR3 loop spans 15 amino acids. Germline values: CDR1 SGHRS, CDR2 YFSETQ. For the CDR3, the DNA is TGCGCCAGCAGTTTGAGACTAGCAGTGGGCTACGAGCAGTACTTC. Its translation: CASSLRLAVGYEQYF.

The V call is TRBV5-1, the J call TRBJ2-5, with a tentative D call TRBD1 (6 bases). The V end lost 4 bases, the J end lost 0 bases, and 10 bases lay between the germline ends. The germline CDR1 and CDR2 sequences are SGHRS and YFSETQ. This CDR3 comprises 14 residues. The CDR3 DNA is TGCGCCAGCAGCACCCGGGACAACCAAGAGACCCAGTACTTC. Translating gives CASSTRDNQETQYF.

The chain has TRBV19 and TRBJ1-4; the D gene is possibly TRBD1 (6 bases). CDR3 length: 14 amino acids. V dropped 6 bases and J dropped 3 bases, with 11 bases sitting between them. Germline-derived CDR1 and CDR2 are LNHDA and SQIVND (reference sequence). The CDR3 nucleotides read TGTGCCAGTAGCCTGGACAGATCTAATGAAAAACTGTTTTTT. It codes for CASSLDRSNEKLFF. Based on the CDR3 plus reference TRBV19 and TRBJ1-4, the full variable domain is DGGITQSPKYLFRKEGQNVTLSCEQNLNHDAMYWYRQDPGQGLRLIYYSQIVNDFQKGDIAEGYSVSREKKESFPLTVTSAQKNPTAFYLCASSLDRSNEKLFFGSGTQLSVL.

The V and J genes are TRBV4-2 and TRBJ2-7; TRBD2 matches at 7 bases. Looked up from germline, CDR1 is LGHNA and CDR2 is YNFKEQ. CDR3 length: 16 residues. V shed 0 bases, J shed 6 bases, and the junction held 11 bases outside the gene matches. CDR3 sequence reads: CASSQDFGGRALEQYF. DNA of the CDR3: TGTGCCAGCAGCCAAGATTTCGGGGGGAGGGCCCTCGAGCAGTACTTC.

The rearrangement joins TRBV11-3 to TRBJ1-1, with 11 bases fitting TRBD1. The CDR3 extends over 16 amino acids. Looked up from germline, CDR1 is SGHNT and CDR2 is YENEEA. J gave up 4 bases and V 2 bases, and 6 bases lay outside the gene matches. The CDR3 bases are TGTGCCAGCAGCTTAATCTCGGGACAGGGGGGCACTGAAGCTTTCTTT. Its translation: CASSLISGQGGTEAFF. Full variable domain (outside the CDR3, taken from reference TRBV11-3 and TRBJ1-1): EAGVVQSPRYKIIEKKQPVAFWCNPISGHNTLYWYLQNLGQGPELLIRYENEEAVDDSQLPKDRFSAERLKGVDSTLKIQPAELGDSAVYLCASSLISGQGGTEAFFGQGTRLTVV.

The V and J genes are TRBV28 and TRBJ1-5; perhaps TRBD1 as D (5 bases). Trimming took 6 bases from V and 5 from J, leaving 8 bases between them. Germline V gene data show CDR1 as MDHEN and CDR2 as SYDVKM. CDR3 length equals 12 residues. This CDR3 is CASRSQDQPQHF. The CDR3, as DNA: TGTGCCAGCAGGTCACAGGATCAGCCCCAGCATTTT.

This rearrangement joins TRBV21-1 to TRBJ2-7; TRBD2, as called in the table, went unchecked against the DNA. TRBV21-1 is a listed pseudogene. The CDR3 has 17 residues. The CDR3 DNA is TGTGCCAGCAGCAATAATCTACCCACGATTTTCTGCTACGAGCAGTACTTC. It translates to CASSNNLPTIFCYEQYF.

The rearrangement uses TRBV10-3 and TRBJ1-5; D might be TRBD1 (5 bases). CDR3 length: 13 residues. Germline V lookup: CDR1 ENHRY, CDR2 SYGVKD. The ends were cut back, 9 bases at V and 5 bases at J, with 14 bases in the middle. CDR3 sequence reads: CAISNRSDQPQHF. CDR3 nucleotide sequence: TGTGCCATTTCGAACAGGTCGGATCAGCCCCAGCATTTT.

The chain recombines TRBV11-2 with TRBJ2-2; D is unresolved. The CDR3 spans 14 residues. Germline lookup yields CDR1 SGHAT and CDR2 FQNNGV. V was shortened by 2 bases and J by 3 bases, with 7 bases between the two germline ends. CDR3 region: CASSLLSDTGELFF. Here the CDR3 DNA reads TGTGCCAGCAGCTTACTCTCGGACACCGGGGAGCTGTTTTTT.

The V gene is TRBV11-3, the J gene TRBJ1-1; 7 bases are a match to TRBD1. CDR1 and CDR2 from the germline V gene are SGHNT and YENEEA. J was trimmed by 3 bases and V by 5 bases; bases with no gene match: 6. The CDR3 has 14 amino acids. CDR3 nucleotides: TGTGCCAGCAGCCTAATTGGGACAGACACTGAAGCTTTCTTT. This encodes CASSLIGTDTEAFF.